This T cell receptor beta chain stems from a study of control samples from healthy donors and cancer patients. The method was immunoSEQ multiplex PCR; TCRdb's version includes in-frame clones alone and lacks a portion of them. The sample has about 120,000 clones; approximately 88% are singletons. This clone appeared a few times. Sequences were obtained from blood. The TCR sequence derives from a man between 50 and 59 years old in good health.

This CDR3 reads CASSQDRGVSEAFF. The CDR3 bases are TGCGCCAGCAGCCAAGACCGGGGGGTATCTGAAGCTTTCTTT. V and J are TRBV4-1 and TRBJ1-1, with TRBD1 as a possible D gene (5 bases). Per the germline V gene, CDR1 is MGHRA and CDR2 is YSYEKL. The V end was cut by 0 bases, the J end by 6 bases, with 11 bases between. CDR3 length equals 14 residues.